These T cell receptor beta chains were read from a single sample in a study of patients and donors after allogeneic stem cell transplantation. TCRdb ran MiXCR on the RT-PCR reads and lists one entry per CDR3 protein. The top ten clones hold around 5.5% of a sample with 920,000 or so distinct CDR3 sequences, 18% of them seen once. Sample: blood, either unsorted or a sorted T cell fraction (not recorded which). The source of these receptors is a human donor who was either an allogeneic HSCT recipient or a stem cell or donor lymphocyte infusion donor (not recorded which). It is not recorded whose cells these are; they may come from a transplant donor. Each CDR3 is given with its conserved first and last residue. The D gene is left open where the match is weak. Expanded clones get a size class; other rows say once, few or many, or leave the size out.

CASSLLTGGDYGYTF,TGTGCCAGCAGTCTCCTGACAGGGGGTGATTATGGCTACACCTTC,TRBV12-3/TRBV12-4,TRBJ1-2,many,TRBD1
CASSLVGGRAQPQHF,TGTGCCAGCAGCTTAGTAGGGGGTCGGGCTCAGCCCCAGCATTTT,TRBV7-9,TRBJ1-5,few,-
CASSLGRAPGNTIYF,TGTGCCAGCAGCCTCGGAAGGGCCCCTGGAAACACCATATATTTT,TRBV7-9,TRBJ1-3,-,-
CAISEGGAGTQYF,TGTGCCATCAGTGAGGGGGGGGCAGGGACCCAGTACTTC,TRBV10-3,TRBJ2-5,-,-
CASSSSLSGRNYNEQFF,TGTGCCAGCAGCTCCTCCCTTAGCGGGCGAAACTACAATGAGCAGTTCTTC,TRBV7-2,TRBJ2-1,-,TRBD2
CSSKDREVGGYTF,TGCAGCTCCAAGGACAGGGAGGTTGGTGGCTACACCTTC,TRBV29-1,TRBJ1-2,few,TRBD1
CASSASRQVSYNEQFF,TGTGCCAGCAGCGCGAGCCGGCAAGTCTCCTACAATGAGCAGTTCTTC,TRBV9,TRBJ2-1,few,-
CASSYYNRGDGNTIYF,TGTGCCAGCAGTTACTATAACAGGGGCGATGGAAACACCATATATTTT,TRBV12-3/TRBV12-4,TRBJ1-3,many,TRBD1
CSARDRGQGADIQYF,TGCAGTGCTAGAGATCGGGGACAGGGTGCCGACATTCAGTACTTC,TRBV20-1,TRBJ2-4,few,TRBD1
CASSLTGVGNTIYF,TGCGCCAGCAGCTTGACCGGGGTTGGAAACACCATATATTTT,TRBV5-1,TRBJ1-3,few,-
CSVADYYEQYF,TGCAGCGTTGCCGACTACTACGAGCAGTACTTC,TRBV29-1,TRBJ2-7,few,-
CSASHRGNTEAFF,TGCAGTGCTAGCCACAGGGGGAACACTGAAGCTTTCTTT,TRBV20-1,TRBJ1-1,-,TRBD1
CASSRMSGRAGETQYF,TGTGCCAGCAGCCGGATGAGCGGGAGGGCCGGGGAGACCCAGTACTTC,TRBV3-1,TRBJ2-5,once,TRBD2
CASRAEDRGRAEAFF,TGTGCCAGTAGAGCGGAGGACAGGGGGCGAGCTGAAGCTTTCTTT,TRBV19,TRBJ1-1,-,TRBD1
CSARIDRAGNTIYF,TGCAGTGCTAGAATCGACAGGGCTGGAAACACCATATATTTT,TRBV20-1,TRBJ1-3,-,TRBD1
CAWSGRGTGAYEQYF,TGTGCCTGGAGTGGGCGTGGGACAGGGGCCTACGAGCAGTACTTC,TRBV30,TRBJ2-7,few,TRBD1
CASRYNTGAGELFF,TGCGCCAGCAGATATAATACAGGGGCCGGGGAGCTGTTTTTT,TRBV5-1,TRBJ2-2,few,TRBD1
CASSLALTGRGDNQPQHF,TGTGCCAGCAGTTTAGCGCTAACGGGCAGGGGTGACAATCAGCCCCAGCATTTT,TRBV12-3/TRBV12-4,TRBJ1-5,few,-
CASSNRGNEQYF,TGTGCCAGCAGTAACAGGGGGAACGAGCAGTACTTC,TRBV6-6,TRBJ2-7,few,TRBD1
CASSDPTPGGETQYF,TGTGCCAGCAGTGATCCGACGCCAGGGGGAGAGACCCAGTACTTC,TRBV6-1,TRBJ2-5,few,TRBD1